Following are 23 T cell receptor beta chains from one sample sequenced in a study of cytomegalovirus exposure and HLA in healthy donors. PCR amplification relied on 60 Vbeta primers (plus 13 Jbeta primers). Using immunoSEQ multiplex PCR, the repertoire was profiled, and TCRdb retains in-frame clones only, with some absent. The table shows around 130,000 clones, with roughly 74% occurring only once. The sequencing input was PBMCs. The receptor source for this set is a woman aged 50 to 60 in good health and CMV-seropositive.

In its sample, this clone was seen a few times. Here the CDR3 reads CASSFLTSGGTGELFF. CDR3 nucleotides: TGTGCCAGCAGCTTTTTGACTAGCGGGGGCACCGGGGAGCTGTTTTTT. This chain joins TRBV5-6 and TRBJ2-2, with 12 bases identical to TRBD2. Losses at the gene ends were 2 bases for V and 4 bases for J; bases not matched to a gene: 3. The CDR3 has 16 residues. CDR1 is SGHDT and CDR2 is YYEEEE in the germline V gene.

V is TRBV27 and J is TRBJ2-7; D is undetermined. The V gene lost 4 bases and the J gene lost 3 bases, with 10 bases spanning the gap. The CDR3 covers 13 residues. Germline CDR1 MNHEY, CDR2 SMNVEV (reference sequence). CDR3 in amino acids: CASSWASNYEQYF. For the CDR3, the DNA is TGTGCCAGCAGTTGGGCGTCAAACTACGAGCAGTACTTC.

The rearrangement links TRBV7-9 to TRBJ1-2, with D maybe TRBD1 (5 bases). CDR1 is SEHNR, CDR2 FQNEAQ, per germline (reference sequence). V lost 2 bases and J 10 bases, leaving 14 bases between the germline ends. The length of the CDR3 is 13 residues. CDR3 in amino acids: CASSLIGGIVYTF. The CDR3 nucleotides read TGTGCCAGCAGCTTAATCGGGGGGATCGTCTACACCTTC. The whole variable domain, remainder taken from reference TRBV7-9 and TRBJ1-2, is DTGVSQNPRHKITKRGQNVTFRCDPISEHNRLYWYRQTLGQGPEFLTYFQNEAQLEKSRLLSDRFSAERPKGSFSTLEIQRTEQGDSAMYLCASSLIGGIVYTFGSGTRLTVV.

This clone was detected a few times. The rearrangement links TRBV7-9 to TRBJ1-2; 7 positions match TRBD1. The CDR3 is 17 amino acids. V trimming: 0 bases; J trimming: 0 bases; junction bases outside the gene matches: 7. Per the germline V gene, CDR1 is SEHNR and CDR2 is FQNEAQ (reference sequence). CDR3: CASSLAGGVSSNYGYTF. In DNA, the CDR3 is TGTGCCAGCAGCTTAGCAGGGGGCGTTTCCTCTAACTATGGCTACACCTTC.

The V and J genes are TRBV6-1 and TRBJ2-5; possible D gene TRBD1, 6 bases. Germline lookup yields CDR1 MNHNS and CDR2 SASEGT. V lost 9 bases, J lost 2 bases, and 19 bases lay in between. This CDR3 has 15 residues. The CDR3 bases are TGTGCCAGTAGCTCAGCTGGGACACAACAAGAGACCCAGTACTTC. The encoded protein is CASSSAGTQQETQYF.

Comments on this clone: One end of the junction varies from germline; a read error may be responsible. At the DNA level, this CDR3 is encoded by other sequences in the same sample as well. CDR3 sequence: CASGLPRQGIYGYTF. In DNA form, the CDR3 reads TGTGCCAGTGGTTTGCCACGACAGGGAATCTATGGCTACACCTTC. The rearrangement joins TRBV12-5 to TRBJ1-2; TRBD1 aligns across 7 bases. The CDR3 extends over 15 amino acids. Per the germline V gene, CDR1 is LGHNT and CDR2 is FRNRAP.

CDR3 sequence (DNA): TGCAGCGTTGGGGAGGACTATGGCTACACCTTC. It yields the protein CSVGEDYGYTF. The gene calls are TRBV29-1 and TRBJ1-2; D gene uncertain. This CDR3 region has 11 residues. The V end lost 4 bases, the J end lost 3 bases, and 6 bases lay between the germline ends. The germline gives CDR1 SQVTM, CDR2 ANQGSEA.

The chain carries TRBV7-9 and TRBJ2-7, with a tentative D call TRBD1 (5 bases). The germline V and J ends were trimmed by 0 bases and 6 bases, with 15 bases remaining between them. Germline V CDR1 and CDR2: SEHNR, FQNEAQ (reference sequence). CDR3 length equals 15 residues. The DNA for the CDR3 is TGTGCCAGCAGCTTAGCCAGGGCAGGGATGGGCGAGCAGTACTTC. It yields the protein CASSLARAGMGEQYF. Looking up the rest from reference TRBV7-9 and TRBJ2-7 gives the full variable domain: DTGVSQNPRHKITKRGQNVTFRCDPISEHNRLYWYRQTLGQGPEFLTYFQNEAQLEKSRLLSDRFSAERPKGSFSTLEIQRTEQGDSAMYLCASSLARAGMGEQYFGPGTRLTVT.

The chain links TRBV30 to TRBJ1-4; D remains unclear. CDR3 length equals 15 residues. V gave up 2 bases and J gave up 1 base, with 11 bases separating them. Germline CDR1 reads GTSNPN; CDR2 reads SVGIG (reference sequence). For the CDR3, the DNA is TGTGCCTGGAGTACCGACGGGTTAACTAATGAAAAACTGTTTTTT. Its translation: CAWSTDGLTNEKLFF.

This clone was seen a handful of times. The chain employs TRBV5-6 and TRBJ1-1, with D tentatively TRBD1 (5 bases). This CDR3 has 15 residues. Per germline, CDR1 SGHDT and CDR2 YYEEEE. Between the trimmed V and J ends, which lost 0 bases and 1 base, there was a span of 10 bases. CDR3 loop: CASSLVGGGNTEAFF. As DNA, the CDR3 is TGTGCCAGCAGCTTGGTTGGGGGGGGGAACACTGAAGCTTTCTTT.

This chain joins TRBV6-5 and TRBJ1-2; TRBD1 agrees at 8 bases. V shed 5 bases, J shed 7 bases, and the junction held 12 bases outside the gene matches. The germline V gene has CDR1 MNHEY and CDR2 SVGAGI. The CDR3 is 15 amino acids. In DNA, the CDR3 is TGTGCCAGCAGTAGCGGAGGACAGGGATATTTTGGCTACACCTTC. Its protein product is CASSSGGQGYFGYTF.

This chain links TRBV21-1 with TRBJ1-5; the tabulated D call, TRBD1, remains unverified against the DNA. TRBV21-1 has pseudogene status. The CDR3 consists of 16 residues. The CDR3 DNA reads as TGTGCCACCCCCCAAATCCCAGGGGCCGATCATCAGCCCCAGCATTTT. Amino acids: CATPQIPGADHQPQHF.

This clone has just a few counts. The chain combines TRBV29-1 with TRBJ2-5; 9 bases line up with TRBD2. The CDR3 extends over 17 amino acids. J gave up 2 bases and V 3 bases, and 13 bases lay outside the gene matches. Germline V CDR1 and CDR2: SQVTM, ANQGSEA. CDR3 in amino acids: CSVEGVRGGRDQETQYF. CDR3 nucleotide sequence: TGCAGCGTTGAGGGGGTGCGGGGGGGCCGTGATCAAGAGACCCAGTACTTC.

This clone has a handful of counts. The chain combines TRBV5-8 with TRBJ1-5; perhaps TRBD1 as D (5 bases). Deletions cut 4 bases from V and 3 bases from J, with 17 bases between. The CDR3 extends over 16 amino acids. The germline V gene has CDR1 SGHTS and CDR2 YDEGEE. CDR3 DNA sequence: TGTGCCAGCAGCACGGGACTACCCTCCCTCAATCAGCCCCAGCATTTT. Encoded protein: CASSTGLPSLNQPQHF.

V usage is TRBV5-4 and J usage is TRBJ2-1; unclear D gene. Germline lookup yields CDR1 SGHNT and CDR2 YYREEE (reference sequence). V lost 2 bases, J lost 6 bases, and 9 bases lay in between. There are 13 residues in the CDR3. The CDR3 is CASSFENTNEQFF. For the CDR3, the DNA is TGTGCCAGCAGCTTTGAAAACACCAATGAGCAGTTCTTC.

The V and J genes are TRBV18 and TRBJ1-5; no reliable D call. Germline assignment: CDR1 KGHSH and CDR2 LQKENI. V was cut by 3 bases and J by 8 bases, with 14 bases left in between. The CDR3 consists of 14 residues. CDR3 DNA sequence: TGTGCCAGCTCACCTATAACAGCCTTAGAGCCCCAGCATTTT. Protein product: CASSPITALEPQHF.

This rearrangement joins TRBV7-9 to TRBJ1-4, with a tentative D call TRBD1 (6 bases). V shed 5 bases and J shed 8 bases, with 15 bases lying between them. The germline CDR1 and CDR2 sequences are SEHNR and FQNEAQ (reference sequence). The CDR3 length is 14 residues. The DNA for the CDR3 is TGTGCCAGCAGCCTCACAGGGTTGGGCGAAAAACTGTTTTTT. This codes for CASSLTGLGEKLFF.

The J gene is TRBJ2-5, the V gene TRBV18; D possibly corresponds to TRBD1 (6 bases). The CDR3 runs 14 residues. V lost 3 bases to trimming and J lost 2 bases, with 10 bases between them. Germline CDR1 KGHSH, CDR2 LQKENI. This CDR3 reads CASSPRTEQETQYF. The CDR3 coding sequence is TGTGCCAGCTCACCGCGGACAGAGCAAGAGACCCAGTACTTC.

The chain uses TRBV30 and TRBJ1-5; D gene uncertain. Germline CDR1 reads GTSNPN; CDR2 reads SVGIG (reference sequence). This CDR3 has 15 amino acids. V was shortened by 1 base and J by 1 base, with 11 bases between the two germline ends. CDR3 loop: CAWSGGPWSNQPQHF. The CDR3 bases are TGTGCCTGGAGTGGCGGCCCTTGGAGCAATCAGCCCCAGCATTTT.

The chain joins TRBV6-1 to TRBJ1-2, with D tentatively TRBD1 (6 bases). Trimming removed 2 bases from V and 3 bases from J, with 19 bases in between. Germline CDR1 is MNHNS and CDR2 is SASEGT. The CDR3 runs 17 residues. For the CDR3, the DNA is TGTGCCAGCAGTGAAATCTTAGGGCAGGGGTATGACTATGGCTACACCTTC. Translation gives CASSEILGQGYDYGYTF.

The chain combines TRBV30 with TRBJ1-1; maybe TRBD1 (5 bases). This CDR3 has 13 residues. Trimming pared 4 bases from V and 4 bases from J, leaving 13 bases between. From germline, CDR1 is GTSNPN and CDR2 SVGIG (reference sequence). CDR3 amino acids: CAWNRLGGTEAFF. Here the CDR3 DNA reads TGTGCCTGGAATCGCCTCGGGGGCACTGAAGCTTTCTTT.

J is TRBJ1-6 and V is TRBV5-1, with D possibly TRBD1 on 6 matching bases. The CDR3 is 14 residues long. V dropped 5 bases and J dropped 7 bases, with 13 bases sitting between them. The germline CDR1 and CDR2 sequences are SGHRS and YFSETQ. For the CDR3, the DNA is TGCGCCAGCAGGTCCCCAGGGGTCAATTCACCCCTCCACTTT. This codes for CASRSPGVNSPLHF. The full variable domain, its missing parts supplied by reference TRBV5-1 and TRBJ1-6, is KAGVTQTPRYLIKTRGQQVTLSCSPISGHRSVSWYQQTPGQGLQFLFEYFSETQRNKGNFPGRFSGRQFSNSRSEMNVSTLELGDSALYLCASRSPGVNSPLHFGNGTRLTVT.

V is TRBV29-1 and J is TRBJ2-5, with 10 bases identical to TRBD1. The V segment lost 5 bases and the J segment 11 bases; nucleotides outside the gene matches: 8. The length of the CDR3 is 12 residues. Germline CDR1 and CDR2: SQVTM and ANQGSEA. CDR3 in amino acids: CSVRGTGVEQYF. The CDR3 region has the DNA TGCAGCGTTCGCGGGACAGGGGTAGAGCAGTACTTC.